This TCR beta chain appears in the sequencing data of a study of blood T cell repertoires in COVID-19. Across the whole study: Sites across the United States, Italy and Spain contributed samples from acute and convalescent COVID-19.

Source study methods: It was from reference gene primer amplification that nucleated cell counts were estimated. Measured with immunoSEQ multiplex PCR; TCRdb has only the in-frame clones, and not every one. V and J calls and clone size are those listed in that table; D and trimming were worked out from the DNA. The data hold over 75,000 clones, with more than 75% observed a single time. The CDR3 sequence is 14 residues long. Trimming cost V 4 bases and J 3 bases, with 12 bases left between them. In germline, CDR1 is MNHEY, CDR2 SMNVEV (reference sequence). Sequenced: peripheral blood. This sequence was found in a human donor in a cohort sampled during active COVID-19. The rearrangement uses TRBV27 and TRBJ1-2, with a possible D match to TRBD1 (5 bases). The CDR3 DNA sequence: TGTGCCAGCAGTTCTATAGACAGTTACTATGGCTACACCTTC. This codes for CASSSIDSYYGYTF.